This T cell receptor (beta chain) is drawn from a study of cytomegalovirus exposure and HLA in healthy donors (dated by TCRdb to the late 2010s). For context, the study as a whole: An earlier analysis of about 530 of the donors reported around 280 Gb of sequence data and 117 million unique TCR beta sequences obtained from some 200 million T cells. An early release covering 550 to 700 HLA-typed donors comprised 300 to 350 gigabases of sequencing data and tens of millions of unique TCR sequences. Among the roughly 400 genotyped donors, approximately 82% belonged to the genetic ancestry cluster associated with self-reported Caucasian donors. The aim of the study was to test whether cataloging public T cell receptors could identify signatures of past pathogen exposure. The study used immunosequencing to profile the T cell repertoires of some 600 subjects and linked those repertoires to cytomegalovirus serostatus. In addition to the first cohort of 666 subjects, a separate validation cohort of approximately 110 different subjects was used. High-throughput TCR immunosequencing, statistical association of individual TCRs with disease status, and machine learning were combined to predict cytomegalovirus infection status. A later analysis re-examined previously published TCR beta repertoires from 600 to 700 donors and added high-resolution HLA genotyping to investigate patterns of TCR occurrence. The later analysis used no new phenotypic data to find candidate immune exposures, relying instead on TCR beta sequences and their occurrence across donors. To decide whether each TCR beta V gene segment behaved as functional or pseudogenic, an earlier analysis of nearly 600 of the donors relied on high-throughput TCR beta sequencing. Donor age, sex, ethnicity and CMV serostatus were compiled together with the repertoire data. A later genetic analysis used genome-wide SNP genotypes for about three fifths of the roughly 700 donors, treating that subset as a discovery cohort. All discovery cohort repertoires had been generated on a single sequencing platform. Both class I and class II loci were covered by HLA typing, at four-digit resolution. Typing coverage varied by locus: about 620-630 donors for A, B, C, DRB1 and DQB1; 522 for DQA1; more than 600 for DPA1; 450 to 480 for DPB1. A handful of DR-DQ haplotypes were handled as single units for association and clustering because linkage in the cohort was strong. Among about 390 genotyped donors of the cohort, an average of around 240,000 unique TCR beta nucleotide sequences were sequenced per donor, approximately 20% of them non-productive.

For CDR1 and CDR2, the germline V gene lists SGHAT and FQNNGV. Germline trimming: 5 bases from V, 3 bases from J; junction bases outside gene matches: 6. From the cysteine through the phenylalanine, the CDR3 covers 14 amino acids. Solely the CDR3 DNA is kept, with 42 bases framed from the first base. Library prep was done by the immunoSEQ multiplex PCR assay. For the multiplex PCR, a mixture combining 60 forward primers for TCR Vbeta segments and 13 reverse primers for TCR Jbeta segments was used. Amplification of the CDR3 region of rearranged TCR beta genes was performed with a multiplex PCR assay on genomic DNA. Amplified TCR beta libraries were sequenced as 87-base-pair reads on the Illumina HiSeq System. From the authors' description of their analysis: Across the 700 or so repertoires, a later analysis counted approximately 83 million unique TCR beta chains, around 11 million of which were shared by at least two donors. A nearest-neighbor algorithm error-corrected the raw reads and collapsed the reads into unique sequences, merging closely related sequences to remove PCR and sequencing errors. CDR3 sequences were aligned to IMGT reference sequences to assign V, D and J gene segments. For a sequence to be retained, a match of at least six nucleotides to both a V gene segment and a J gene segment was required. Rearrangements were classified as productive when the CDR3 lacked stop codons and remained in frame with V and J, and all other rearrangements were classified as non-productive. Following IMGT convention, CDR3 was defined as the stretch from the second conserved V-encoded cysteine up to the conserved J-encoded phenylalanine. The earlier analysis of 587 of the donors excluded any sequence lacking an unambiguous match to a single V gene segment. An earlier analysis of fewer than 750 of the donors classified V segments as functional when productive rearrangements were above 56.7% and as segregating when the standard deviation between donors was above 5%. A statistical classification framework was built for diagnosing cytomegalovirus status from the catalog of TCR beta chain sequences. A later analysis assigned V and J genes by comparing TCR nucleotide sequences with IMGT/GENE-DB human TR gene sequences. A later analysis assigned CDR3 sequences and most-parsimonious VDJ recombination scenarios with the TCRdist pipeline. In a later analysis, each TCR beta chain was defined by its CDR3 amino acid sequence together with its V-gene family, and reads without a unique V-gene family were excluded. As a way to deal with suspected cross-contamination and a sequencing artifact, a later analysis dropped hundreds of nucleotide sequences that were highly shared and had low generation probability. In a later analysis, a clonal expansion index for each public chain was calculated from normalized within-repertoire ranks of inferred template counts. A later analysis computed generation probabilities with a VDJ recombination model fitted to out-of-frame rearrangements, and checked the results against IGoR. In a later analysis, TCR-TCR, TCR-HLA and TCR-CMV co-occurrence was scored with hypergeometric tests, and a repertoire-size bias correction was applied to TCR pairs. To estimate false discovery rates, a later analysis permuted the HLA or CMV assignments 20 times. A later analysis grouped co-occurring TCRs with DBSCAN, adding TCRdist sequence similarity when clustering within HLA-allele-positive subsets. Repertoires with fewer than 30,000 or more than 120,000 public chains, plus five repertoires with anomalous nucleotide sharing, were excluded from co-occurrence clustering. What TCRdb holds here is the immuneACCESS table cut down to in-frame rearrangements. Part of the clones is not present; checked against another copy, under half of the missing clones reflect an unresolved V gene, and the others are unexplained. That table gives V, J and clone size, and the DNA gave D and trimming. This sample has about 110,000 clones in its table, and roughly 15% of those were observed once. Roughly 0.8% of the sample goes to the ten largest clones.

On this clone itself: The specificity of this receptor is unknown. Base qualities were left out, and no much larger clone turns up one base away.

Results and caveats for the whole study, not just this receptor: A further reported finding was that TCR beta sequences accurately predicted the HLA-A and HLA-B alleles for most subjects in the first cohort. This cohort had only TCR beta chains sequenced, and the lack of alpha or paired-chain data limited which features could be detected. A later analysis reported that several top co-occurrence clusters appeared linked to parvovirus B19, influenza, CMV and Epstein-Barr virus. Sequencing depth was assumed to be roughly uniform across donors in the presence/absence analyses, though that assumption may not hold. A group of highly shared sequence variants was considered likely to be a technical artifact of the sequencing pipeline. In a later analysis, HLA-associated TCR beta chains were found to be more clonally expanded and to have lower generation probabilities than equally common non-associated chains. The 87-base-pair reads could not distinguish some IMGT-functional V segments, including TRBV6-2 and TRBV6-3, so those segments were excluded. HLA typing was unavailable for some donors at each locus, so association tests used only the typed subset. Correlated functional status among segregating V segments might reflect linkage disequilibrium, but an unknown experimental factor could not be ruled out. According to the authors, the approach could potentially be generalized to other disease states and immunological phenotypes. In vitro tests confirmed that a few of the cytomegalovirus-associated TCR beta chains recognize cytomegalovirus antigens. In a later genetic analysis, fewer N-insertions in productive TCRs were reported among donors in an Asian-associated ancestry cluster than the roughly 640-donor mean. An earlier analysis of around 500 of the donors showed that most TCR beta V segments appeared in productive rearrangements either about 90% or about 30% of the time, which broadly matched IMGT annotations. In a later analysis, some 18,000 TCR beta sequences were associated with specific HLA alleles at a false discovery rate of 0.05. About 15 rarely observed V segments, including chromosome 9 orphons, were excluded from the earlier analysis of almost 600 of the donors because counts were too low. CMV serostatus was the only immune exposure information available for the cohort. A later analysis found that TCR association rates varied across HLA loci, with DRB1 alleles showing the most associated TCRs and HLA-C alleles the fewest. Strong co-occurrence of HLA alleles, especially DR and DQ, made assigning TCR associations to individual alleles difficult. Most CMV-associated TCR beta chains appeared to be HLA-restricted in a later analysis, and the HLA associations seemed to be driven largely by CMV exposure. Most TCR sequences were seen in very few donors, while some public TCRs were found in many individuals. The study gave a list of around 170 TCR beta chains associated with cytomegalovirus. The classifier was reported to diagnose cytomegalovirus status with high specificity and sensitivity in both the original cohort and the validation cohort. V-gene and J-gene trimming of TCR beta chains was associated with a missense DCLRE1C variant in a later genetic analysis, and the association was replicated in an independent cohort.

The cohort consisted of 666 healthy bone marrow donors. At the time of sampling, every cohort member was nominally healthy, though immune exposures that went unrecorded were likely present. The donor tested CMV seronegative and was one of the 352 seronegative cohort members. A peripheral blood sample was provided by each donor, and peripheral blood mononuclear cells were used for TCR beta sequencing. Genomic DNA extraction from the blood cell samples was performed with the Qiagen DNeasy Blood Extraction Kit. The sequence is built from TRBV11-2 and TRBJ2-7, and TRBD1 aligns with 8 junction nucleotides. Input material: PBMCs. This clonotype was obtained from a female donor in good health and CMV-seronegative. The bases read TGTGCCAGCAGCCCCCAAGGACAGGGCTACGAGCAGTACTTC. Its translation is CASSPQGQGYEQYF.